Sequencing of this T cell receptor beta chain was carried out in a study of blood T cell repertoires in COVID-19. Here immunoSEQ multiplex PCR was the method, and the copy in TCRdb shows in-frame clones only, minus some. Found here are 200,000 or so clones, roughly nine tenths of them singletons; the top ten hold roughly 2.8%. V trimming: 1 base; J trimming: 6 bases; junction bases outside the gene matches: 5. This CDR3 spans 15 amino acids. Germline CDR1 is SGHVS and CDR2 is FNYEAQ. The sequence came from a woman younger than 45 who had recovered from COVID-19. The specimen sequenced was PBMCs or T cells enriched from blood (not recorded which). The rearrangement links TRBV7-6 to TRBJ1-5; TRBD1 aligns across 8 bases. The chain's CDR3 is CASSLGQGAGQPQHF. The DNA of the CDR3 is TGTGCCAGCAGCTTAGGGCAGGGGGCAGGTCAGCCCCAGCATTTT.